These 26 T cell receptor beta chains came from one sample sequenced in a study of cytomegalovirus exposure and HLA in healthy donors. The table came from immunoSEQ multiplex PCR; TCRdb's copy has only in-frame clones and leaves some out. Among about 120,000 clones listed, about 85% were seen once. Sample: PBMCs. Receptors originate from a woman aged 25 to 39 in good health and CMV-seronegative.

This sequence joins TRBV2 and TRBJ2-7, with 11 positions matching TRBD1. Germline values: CDR1 SNHLY, CDR2 FYNNEI. V was pared by 7 bases and J by 4 bases, with 6 bases of the junction left unmatched. CDR3 size: 14 residues. The CDR3 DNA reads TGTGCCAGCACCAGGGACAGGGGGGCTTACGAGCAGTACTTC. As protein: CASTRDRGAYEQYF.

The J gene is TRBJ1-2, the V gene TRBV30; TRBD1 might be the D (5 bases). V was clipped by 3 bases and J by 4 bases, with 15 bases between them. The CDR3 spans 14 residues. Germline assignment: CDR1 GTSNPN and CDR2 SVGIG (reference sequence). Here the CDR3 DNA reads TGTGCCTGGAGCTACGAGGGACTCACCTATGGCTACACCTTC. It codes for CAWSYEGLTYGYTF.

This clone was picked up a small number of times. The chain couples TRBV18 to TRBJ1-2, with TRBD1 matching 8 bases. The CDR3 is made up of 16 amino acids. CDR1 is KGHSH, CDR2 LQKENI, per germline. J gave up 6 bases and V 0 bases, and 9 bases lay outside the gene matches. The CDR3 sequence: CASSPPRSRGQDGYTF. The CDR3 nucleotides are TGTGCCAGCTCACCACCTAGGAGTAGGGGACAGGATGGCTACACCTTC.

The chain has TRBV11-3 and TRBJ2-7, with TRBD1 matching 12 bases. V was clipped by 5 bases and J by 5 bases; unmatched bases: 7. This CDR3 contains 15 residues. Germline loops: CDR1 SGHNT, CDR2 YENEEA. The CDR3 loop reads CASSQGQGATDEQYF. In DNA form, the CDR3 reads TGTGCCAGCAGCCAGGGACAGGGGGCCACTGACGAGCAGTACTTC.

About this clone: Within the sample, other DNA sequences also encode this same CDR3. This rearrangement joins TRBV6-6 to TRBJ1-1, with TRBD1 as a possible D gene (5 bases). V was cut by 2 bases and J by 3 bases, with 10 bases left in between. The CDR3 is 14 residues long. Germline lookup yields CDR1 MNHNY and CDR2 SVGAGI (reference sequence). DNA of the CDR3: TGTGCCAGCAGTTACAGGGGTGCGGACACTGAAGCTTTCTTT. This gives the protein CASSYRGADTEAFF.

V is TRBV21-1 and J is TRBJ1-1; the table gives TRBD1 as D, unverified against the DNA. TRBV21-1 is marked as a pseudogene. CDR3 length equals 14 residues. CDR3 DNA sequence: TGTGCCAGCAGCAATGGGACAGGGGTCACTGAAGTTTTCTTT. This codes for CASSNGTGVTEVFF.

This chain uses TRBV27 with TRBJ1-2; 7 bases are a match to TRBD1. The V gene's germline CDR1 is MNHEY and CDR2 SMNVEV (reference sequence). Trimming at V came to 6 bases and at J to 1 base, leaving 2 bases not matched to a gene. The length of the CDR3 is 13 residues. The CDR3 DNA reads TGTGCCAGCAGCAGACAGGGTAACTATGGCTACACCTTC. It codes for CASSRQGNYGYTF.

This chain uses TRBV30 with TRBJ1-2, with a weak D call TRBD1 (5 bases). This CDR3 is 12 amino acids long. V was pared by 1 base and J by 5 bases, with 8 bases between. CDR1 and CDR2 (germline): GTSNPN, SVGIG (reference sequence). CDR3 nucleotide sequence: TGTGCCTGGAGTGCTAAGGGGTATGGCTACACCTTC. Its translation is CAWSAKGYGYTF.

This clone was picked up a small number of times. The V gene is TRBV7-2, the J gene TRBJ1-6, with D tentatively TRBD1 (5 bases). Germline CDR1 SGHTA, CDR2 FQGNSA. V was cut by 1 base and J by 2 bases, with 6 bases left in between. This CDR3 has 15 residues. DNA of the CDR3: TGTGCCAGCAGCTTAGGGGGCACCTATAATTCACCCCTCCACTTT. Translated: CASSLGGTYNSPLHF.

The chain combines TRBV18 with TRBJ2-5, with a possible D match to TRBD2 (5 bases). This CDR3 spans 15 amino acids. Germline CDR1 and CDR2: KGHSH and LQKENI. V was pared by 0 bases and J by 5 bases, with 13 bases between. Here the CDR3 reads CASSPPEVVEETQYF. In DNA, the CDR3 is TGTGCCAGCTCACCACCGGAGGTAGTCGAGGAGACCCAGTACTTC.

The chain joins TRBV11-3 to TRBJ2-2, with 8 bases lining up with TRBD2. The CDR3 totals 13 residues. Germline assignment: CDR1 SGHNT and CDR2 YENEEA. Trimming at V came to 8 bases and at J to 7 bases, leaving 6 bases not matched to a gene. CDR3 region: CASQGLVDGELFF. The CDR3 DNA reads TGTGCCAGCCAGGGACTAGTTGACGGGGAGCTGTTTTTT.

DNA of the CDR3: TGTGCCAGCAGTGAAGACGTCGGGATCAATGAAAAACTGTTTTTT. Its translation: CASSEDVGINEKLFF. V and J are TRBV25-1 and TRBJ1-4, with no clear D. V was trimmed by 2 bases and J by 5 bases, leaving 12 bases between them. This CDR3 spans 15 amino acids. In germline, CDR1 is MGHDK, CDR2 SYGVNS.

This clone was seen only once. V usage is TRBV5-1 and J usage is TRBJ1-4; 7 bases line up with TRBD1. Germline V CDR1 and CDR2: SGHRS, YFSETQ. CDR3 length: 17 amino acids. V shed 1 base and J 0 bases; nucleotides not matched to a gene: 6. CDR3: CASSLWGQRATNEKLFF. In nucleotides, the CDR3 is TGCGCCAGCAGCTTGTGGGGACAGCGAGCAACTAATGAAAAACTGTTTTTT.

CDR3 residues: CASIPAGGAYNEQFF. The CDR3 DNA reads TGTGCCAGCATCCCAGCGGGGGGCGCATACAATGAGCAGTTCTTC. The gene calls are TRBV7-8 and TRBJ2-1, with 9 bases fitting TRBD2. Germline CDR1 and CDR2: SGHVS and FQNEAQ. This CDR3 comprises 15 residues. V shed 7 bases and J 4 bases; nucleotides not matched to a gene: 8.

This clone showed up just once. This sequence joins TRBV7-6 and TRBJ2-1; a possible D gene is TRBD2 (5 bases). Trimming left V 5 bases short and J 8 bases short, with 13 bases between. CDR3 length: 13 amino acids. The germline CDR1 and CDR2 sequences are SGHVS and FNYEAQ. Here the CDR3 reads CASSQGIGDEQFF. The CDR3 DNA follows: TGTGCCAGCAGCCAAGGGATCGGGGATGAGCAGTTCTTC.

This chain connects TRBV7-9 to TRBJ2-5; TRBD2 matches at 7 bases. The CDR3 is 16 amino acids. Germline trimming cut 1 base from V and 1 base from J; bases unmatched to any gene: 6. Germline values: CDR1 SEHNR, CDR2 FQNEAQ (reference sequence). Here the CDR3 reads CASSLGERGSQETQYF. The CDR3 bases are TGTGCCAGCAGCTTAGGGGAGCGGGGTAGCCAAGAGACCCAGTACTTC.

The chain combines TRBV27 with TRBJ2-7, with 9 positions matching TRBD1. The trim removed 0 bases at V and 4 bases at J, leaving 7 bases unmatched. In germline, CDR1 is MNHEY, CDR2 SMNVEV (reference sequence). The CDR3 extends over 16 amino acids. CDR3 residues: CASSLSPPGQGYEQYF. The DNA of the CDR3 is TGTGCCAGCAGTTTATCGCCCCCGGGACAGGGATACGAGCAGTACTTC.

This chain links TRBV6-1 with TRBJ2-1, with 9 bases matching TRBD2. J gave up 6 bases and V 2 bases, and 8 bases lay outside the gene matches. This CDR3 has 16 residues. Germline CDR1 reads MNHNS; CDR2 reads SASEGT. In nucleotides, the CDR3 is TGTGCCAGCAGTGAATACGGCGGGGGGGGACCCAATGAGCAGTTCTTC. Residues: CASSEYGGGGPNEQFF.

The chain uses TRBV6-5 and TRBJ2-7; D uncertain. Germline CDR1 is MNHEY and CDR2 is SVGAGI. Trimming cost V 6 bases and J 0 bases, with 12 bases left between them. The CDR3 loop spans 14 amino acids. The CDR3 sequence is CASSRSGDSYEQYF. CDR3 DNA sequence: TGTGCCAGCAGCCGATCAGGTGACTCCTACGAGCAGTACTTC.

V and J are TRBV19 and TRBJ1-1, with D perhaps matching TRBD1 (5 bases). CDR1 and CDR2 from the germline V gene are LNHDA and SQIVND (reference sequence). Trimming left V 5 bases short and J 0 bases short, with 16 bases between. The CDR3 covers 16 residues. CDR3 DNA sequence: TGTGCCAGTAGTCCGAGTGGAGGGGTAATGAACACTGAAGCTTTCTTT. This encodes CASSPSGGVMNTEAFF.

The J gene is TRBJ2-1, the V gene TRBV7-9; no definite D call. Per the germline V gene, CDR1 is SEHNR and CDR2 is FQNEAQ (reference sequence). The CDR3 has 12 amino acids. Trimming took 4 bases from V and 4 from J, leaving 5 bases between them. The CDR3 DNA sequence: TGTGCCAGCAGCTCTCAGTACAATGAGCAGTTCTTC. As protein: CASSSQYNEQFF.

The chain links TRBV7-8 to TRBJ2-3; 7 nucleotides align to TRBD2. Germline-derived CDR1 and CDR2 are SGHVS and FQNEAQ. V was clipped by 1 base and J by 4 bases; unmatched bases: 8. The CDR3 runs 16 residues. CDR3 DNA sequence: TGTGCCAGCAGCTTAGAGGGCGGGGGTTATTCAGATACGCAGTATTTT. Translated: CASSLEGGGYSDTQYF.

The rearrangement links TRBV5-4 to TRBJ2-7; D might be TRBD2 (5 bases). CDR3 length: 16 residues. The germline V and J ends were trimmed by 5 bases and 0 bases, with 18 bases remaining between them. CDR1 and CDR2 from the germline V gene are SGHNT and YYREEE (reference sequence). CDR3 nucleotide sequence: TGTGCCAGCAGTTCTAGCAAGATGCCTACCTCCTACGAGCAGTACTTC. It translates to CASSSSKMPTSYEQYF.

The genes are TRBV7-9 and TRBJ2-3; 7 bases map to TRBD2. CDR3 length equals 16 residues. V was clipped by 2 bases and J by 2 bases; unmatched bases: 7. Per germline, CDR1 SEHNR and CDR2 FQNEAQ (reference sequence). The CDR3 region is CASSLRASGNTDTQYF. CDR3 in DNA: TGTGCCAGCAGCTTAAGGGCTAGCGGTAACACAGATACGCAGTATTTT.

V is TRBV11-2 and J is TRBJ2-3; 8 bases align to TRBD2. Per germline, CDR1 SGHAT and CDR2 FQNNGV. The CDR3 is 16 amino acids. With 1 base clipped from V and 0 bases from J, the junction kept 3 bases outside the gene matches. The CDR3 coding sequence is TGTGCCAGCAGCTTAGCGGGGGGGTTTAGCACAGATACGCAGTATTTT. It encodes CASSLAGGFSTDTQYF.

The V gene is TRBV27, the J gene TRBJ1-1; D is perhaps TRBD1 (5 bases). The CDR3 covers 12 residues. Germline V lookup: CDR1 MNHEY, CDR2 SMNVEV (reference sequence). Trimming left V 10 bases short and J 1 base short, with 10 bases between. The CDR3 bases are TGTGCCACCGCCGGGGGGAACACTGAAGCTTTCTTT. This codes for CATAGGNTEAFF.